A selection of T cell receptor beta chains follows, all from one sample in a study of blood T cell repertoires in COVID-19. The repertoire was sequenced with immunoSEQ multiplex PCR; TCRdb's copy has only in-frame clones and lacks some. In the table there are more than 200,000 clones, roughly 84% of which are singletons. The specimen sequenced was peripheral blood. These receptors were obtained from a woman aged 40 to 55 who had recovered from COVID-19. CDR3s include the opening cysteine and the closing phenylalanine or tryptophan. Fields, in order: V gene, J gene, D gene, clone size, CDR3 protein, CDR3 DNA. The D gene is left open where the match is weak. The size field is filled for only some rows; it gives once, few, many or a size class.

v_call: TRBV12-3/TRBV12-4
j_call: TRBJ1-2
d_call: -
clone_size: -
cdr3_aa: CASSSMEDGYTF
cdr3_nt: TGTGCCAGCAGCTCCATGGAGGATGGCTACACCTTC

v_call: TRBV2
j_call: TRBJ2-3
d_call: -
clone_size: -
cdr3_aa: CASSEKVDLGGSTDTQYF
cdr3_nt: TGTGCCAGCAGTGAAAAAGTCGACTTAGGTGGGAGCACAGATACGCAGTATTTT

v_call: TRBV2
j_call: TRBJ1-5
d_call: -
clone_size: -
cdr3_aa: CASGGDQPQHF
cdr3_nt: TGTGCCAGCGGGGGCGATCAGCCCCAGCATTTT

v_call: TRBV13
j_call: TRBJ2-1
d_call: TRBD2
clone_size: once
cdr3_aa: CASSRMGLAVLDEQFF
cdr3_nt: TGTGCCAGCAGCCGGATGGGACTAGCGGTCTTGGATGAGCAGTTCTTC

v_call: TRBV11-2
j_call: TRBJ2-7
d_call: TRBD1
clone_size: -
cdr3_aa: CASSRDRDEQYF
cdr3_nt: TGTGCCAGCAGCCGAGACAGGGACGAGCAGTACTTC

v_call: TRBV5-1
j_call: TRBJ2-6
d_call: TRBD1
clone_size: -
cdr3_aa: CASYRGLSGANVLTF
cdr3_nt: TGCGCCAGCTACAGGGGCCTCTCTGGGGCCAACGTCCTGACTTTC

v_call: TRBV5-1
j_call: TRBJ2-2
d_call: -
clone_size: -
cdr3_aa: CASSFLGGNTGELFF
cdr3_nt: TGCGCCAGCAGCTTCCTAGGGGGAAACACCGGGGAGCTGTTTTTT

v_call: TRBV2
j_call: TRBJ1-2
d_call: TRBD1
clone_size: -
cdr3_aa: CATPQPGGAWHLKSF
cdr3_nt: TGTGCCACCCCCCAGCCAGGGGGCGCATGGCACCTTAAGTCCTTC

v_call: TRBV4-3
j_call: TRBJ1-6
d_call: TRBD1
clone_size: -
cdr3_aa: CASSQLTGVNSPLHF
cdr3_nt: TGCGCCAGCAGCCAGCTGACAGGGGTCAATTCACCCCTCCACTTT

v_call: TRBV6-2/TRBV6-3
j_call: TRBJ1-1
d_call: -
clone_size: -
cdr3_aa: CASSTQGIEAFF
cdr3_nt: TGTGCCAGCAGTACACAGGGCATTGAAGCTTTCTTT

v_call: TRBV7-3
j_call: TRBJ1-1
d_call: -
clone_size: -
cdr3_aa: CASSSGGNTEAFF
cdr3_nt: TGTGCCAGCAGCTCCGGGGGGAACACTGAAGCTTTCTTT

v_call: TRBV28
j_call: TRBJ1-2
d_call: -
clone_size: -
cdr3_aa: CASSLYRETGGYTF
cdr3_nt: TGTGCCAGCAGTTTATACAGGGAGACGGGAGGCTACACCTTC

v_call: TRBV7-9
j_call: TRBJ2-5
d_call: TRBD1
clone_size: once
cdr3_aa: CASSPQGVRETQYF
cdr3_nt: TGTGCCAGCAGCCCCCAGGGGGTGCGAGAGACCCAGTACTTC

v_call: TRBV7-8
j_call: TRBJ2-2
d_call: TRBD2
clone_size: -
cdr3_aa: CASSPRLAGENTGELFF
cdr3_nt: TGTGCCAGCAGCCCACGACTAGCGGGGGAGAACACCGGGGAGCTGTTTTTT

v_call: TRBV6-6
j_call: TRBJ1-5
d_call: TRBD1
clone_size: -
cdr3_aa: CASTPGQGGNQPQHF
cdr3_nt: TGTGCCAGCACTCCGGGACAGGGAGGCAATCAGCCCCAGCATTTT

v_call: TRBV3-1/TRBV3-2
j_call: TRBJ2-1
d_call: -
clone_size: few
cdr3_aa: CASSQSGGAHEQFF
cdr3_nt: TGTGCCAGCAGCCAAAGTGGGGGGGCCCATGAGCAGTTCTTC

v_call: TRBV10-3
j_call: TRBJ2-7
d_call: -
clone_size: -
cdr3_aa: CAISESTSSYF
cdr3_nt: TGTGCCATCAGTGAGTCTACTAGCTCGTACTTC

v_call: TRBV6-5
j_call: TRBJ1-6
d_call: -
clone_size: -
cdr3_aa: CASLRGGASNSPLHF
cdr3_nt: TGTGCCAGCCTGCGGGGGGGGGCCTCTAATTCACCCCTCCACTTT

v_call: TRBV3-1/TRBV3-2
j_call: TRBJ2-5
d_call: TRBD2
clone_size: -
cdr3_aa: CASSQGSGQETQYF
cdr3_nt: TGTGCCAGCAGCCAGGGTAGCGGGCAAGAGACCCAGTACTTC

v_call: TRBV30
j_call: TRBJ1-2
d_call: -
clone_size: -
cdr3_aa: CAWSVYYGYTF
cdr3_nt: TGTGCCTGGAGTGTCTACTATGGCTACACCTTC

v_call: TRBV7-6
j_call: TRBJ2-7
d_call: -
clone_size: -
cdr3_aa: CASSRSGDSSYEQYF
cdr3_nt: TGTGCCAGCAGCCGATCGGGGGATAGCTCCTACGAGCAGTACTTC

v_call: TRBV6-2/TRBV6-3
j_call: TRBJ1-1
d_call: TRBD1
clone_size: -
cdr3_aa: CASSSGQGFTEAFF
cdr3_nt: TGTGCCAGCAGTTCCGGACAGGGTTTCACTGAAGCTTTCTTT

v_call: TRBV13
j_call: TRBJ1-6
d_call: TRBD1
clone_size: -
cdr3_aa: CASSIKTGFNSPLHF
cdr3_nt: TGTGCCAGCAGCATAAAGACAGGGTTTAATTCACCCCTCCACTTT

v_call: TRBV30
j_call: TRBJ1-1
d_call: TRBD1
clone_size: few
cdr3_aa: CAWERQGNTEAFF
cdr3_nt: TGTGCCTGGGAACGACAGGGGAACACTGAAGCTTTCTTT

v_call: TRBV5-8
j_call: TRBJ1-5
d_call: -
clone_size: -
cdr3_aa: CASSLVDQPQHF
cdr3_nt: TGTGCCAGCAGCTTGGTCGATCAGCCCCAGCATTTT

v_call: TRBV5-1
j_call: TRBJ1-1
d_call: -
clone_size: -
cdr3_aa: CASSLDGVNTEAFF
cdr3_nt: TGCGCCAGCAGCTTGGACGGTGTGAACACTGAAGCTTTCTTT

v_call: TRBV2
j_call: TRBJ2-1
d_call: TRBD2
clone_size: -
cdr3_aa: CASSPRTSGGAAWFF
cdr3_nt: TGTGCCAGCAGTCCCAGGACTAGCGGGGGGGCCGCGTGGTTCTTC

v_call: TRBV5-4
j_call: TRBJ1-6
d_call: TRBD1
clone_size: few
cdr3_aa: CASSHRDRDNSPLHF
cdr3_nt: TGTGCCAGCAGCCACCGGGACAGGGATAATTCACCCCTCCACTTT

v_call: TRBV7-2
j_call: TRBJ1-3
d_call: -
clone_size: -
cdr3_aa: CASSSSRNTIYF
cdr3_nt: TGTGCCAGCAGCTCATCCAGAAACACCATATATTTT

v_call: TRBV6-1
j_call: TRBJ1-1
d_call: -
clone_size: once
cdr3_aa: CASSEVIGGDYEAFF
cdr3_nt: TGTGCCAGCAGTGAAGTAATCGGCGGGGATTATGAAGCTTTCTTT

v_call: TRBV6-2/TRBV6-3
j_call: TRBJ2-7
d_call: -
clone_size: -
cdr3_aa: CASSHSYEQYF
cdr3_nt: TGTGCCAGCAGTCACTCCTACGAGCAGTACTTC

v_call: TRBV5-1
j_call: TRBJ2-3
d_call: -
clone_size: few
cdr3_aa: CASSLDGGSTDTQYF
cdr3_nt: TGCGCCAGCAGCTTGGATGGCGGTAGCACAGATACGCAGTATTTT

v_call: TRBV19
j_call: TRBJ1-4
d_call: TRBD1
clone_size: -
cdr3_aa: CASSIGTGKLFF
cdr3_nt: TGTGCCAGTAGTATCGGGACAGGAAAACTGTTTTTT

v_call: TRBV7-9
j_call: TRBJ2-3
d_call: -
clone_size: once
cdr3_aa: CASSFQGLSTDTQYF
cdr3_nt: TGTGCCAGCAGCTTCCAGGGTCTTAGCACAGATACGCAGTATTTT

v_call: TRBV7-9
j_call: TRBJ1-1
d_call: -
clone_size: few
cdr3_aa: CASSLVGGEAFF
cdr3_nt: TGTGCCAGCAGCTTAGTCGGGGGTGAAGCTTTCTTT

v_call: TRBV24-1
j_call: TRBJ2-1
d_call: TRBD1
clone_size: -
cdr3_aa: CATSDRTGGEQFF
cdr3_nt: TGTGCCACCAGTGATCGGACAGGGGGTGAGCAGTTCTTC

v_call: TRBV3-1/TRBV3-2
j_call: TRBJ1-1
d_call: -
clone_size: -
cdr3_aa: CASTTGGVTEAFF
cdr3_nt: TGTGCCAGCACCACGGGAGGGGTAACTGAAGCTTTCTTT

v_call: TRBV6-1
j_call: TRBJ1-1
d_call: TRBD1
clone_size: -
cdr3_aa: CASRQGGNTEAFF
cdr3_nt: TGTGCCAGCAGACAGGGGGGGAACACTGAAGCTTTCTTT

v_call: TRBV7-2
j_call: TRBJ1-1
d_call: TRBD1
clone_size: -
cdr3_aa: CASSLAGQPYSEAFF
cdr3_nt: TGTGCCAGCAGCTTAGCGGGACAGCCATACTCTGAAGCTTTCTTT

v_call: TRBV15
j_call: TRBJ1-6
d_call: -
clone_size: -
cdr3_aa: CATSRDLDSYNSPLHF
cdr3_nt: TGTGCCACCAGCAGAGATCTGGACAGCTATAATTCACCCCTCCACTTT

v_call: TRBV2
j_call: TRBJ2-3
d_call: -
clone_size: -
cdr3_aa: CASSSGGMWSVTTDTQYF
cdr3_nt: TGTGCCAGCAGTTCTGGAGGAATGTGGAGCGTAACCACAGATACGCAGTATTTT

v_call: TRBV7-8
j_call: TRBJ2-3
d_call: -
clone_size: -
cdr3_aa: CASSFGGQGVTDTQYF
cdr3_nt: TGTGCCAGCAGCTTCGGAGGGCAGGGGGTCACAGATACGCAGTATTTT

v_call: TRBV5-1
j_call: TRBJ1-6
d_call: -
clone_size: -
cdr3_aa: CASSLDRAINSPLHF
cdr3_nt: TGCGCCAGCAGCTTGGACAGGGCGATAAATTCACCCCTCCACTTT

v_call: TRBV10-3
j_call: TRBJ1-1
d_call: -
clone_size: -
cdr3_aa: CAIRESDTEAFF
cdr3_nt: TGTGCCATCAGAGAATCGGACACTGAAGCTTTCTTT

v_call: TRBV5-1
j_call: TRBJ1-2
d_call: TRBD1
clone_size: -
cdr3_aa: CASSLVSTGGGYTF
cdr3_nt: TGCGCCAGCAGCTTGGTTAGCACAGGGGGTGGCTACACCTTC

v_call: TRBV7-9
j_call: TRBJ1-4
d_call: TRBD1
clone_size: -
cdr3_aa: CASSSGQGKDEKLFF
cdr3_nt: TGTGCCAGCAGCAGTGGACAGGGGAAGGATGAAAAACTGTTTTTT

v_call: TRBV28
j_call: TRBJ1-2
d_call: -
clone_size: -
cdr3_aa: CASSINRGSYGYTF
cdr3_nt: TGTGCCAGCAGCATCAATAGGGGAAGCTATGGCTACACCTTC